This T cell receptor beta chain was documented in a study of CD8 T cells in Susac syndrome. Germline V gene lookup returns CDR1 LNHNV and CDR2 YYDKDF (reference sequence). The CDR3 length is 12 residues. Trimming took 0 bases from V and 2 from J, leaving 0 bases between them. Random hexamers were used to reverse transcribe the RNA input (0.5 to 1 ug). TCRdb itself ran the immunoSEQ multiplex PCR reads through MiXCR, one entry per CDR3 protein. The table records about 240,000 distinct CDR3 sequences, 95% to 97% of them present only once. Sequencing of TCR beta, carried out with a high-throughput approach, was applied to CD8+ and CD4+ T cells from the blood. Negative isolation yielded the CD8+ and CD4+ T cells, while FACS enriched the TEMRA cells. With respect to this clonotype: Its cognate antigen is unknown.

General study findings and limits: In Susac syndrome, CD4+ T cell repertoires lacked any clonal expansion.

The sequencing sample was made of CD4+ T cells from PBMCs. This TCR was sampled from a human donor with Susac syndrome. This chain connects TRBV15 to TRBJ2-3; D unresolved. The chain's CDR3 is CATSRDTDTQYF. The CDR3 DNA follows: TGTGCCACCAGCAGAGACACAGATACGCAGTATTTT.